This T cell receptor beta chain was captured by sequencing in a study of T-cell memory formation after mild COVID-19. TCRdb ran MiXCR on the 5' RACE reads and lists one entry per CDR3 protein. The data hold 450,000 or so distinct CDR3 sequences, with roughly 20% observed a single time. The sample was PBMCs or a T cell subset sorted from them (not recorded which). The sequence was collected from an adult woman who had mild COVID-19 (a few samples of this study predate the infection). Cell type and time point are not known.

CDR3 nucleotide sequence: TGCGCCAGCAGCTTGCGATTTTCCAGGGGCTCTACAGATACGCAGTATTTT. This translates into CASSLRFSRGSTDTQYF. The chain carries TRBV5-1 and TRBJ2-3, with D tentatively TRBD1 (6 bases). With 1 base removed from V and 3 bases from J, the gap between germline ends came to 18 bases. Germline V gene lookup returns CDR1 SGHRS and CDR2 YFSETQ. This CDR3 spans 17 amino acids.